This TCR beta chain derives from a study of blood T cell repertoires in COVID-19. The wider study: T cells, B-cell-depleted T cells, or PBMCs supplied cDNA or gDNA.

V was shortened by 1 base and J by 2 bases, with 6 bases between the two germline ends. Germline V gene sequence: CDR1 SGHRS, CDR2 YFSETQ. This CDR3 spans 13 amino acids. Sequenced by immunoSEQ multiplex PCR; TCRdb stores in-frame clones only, minus some. The repertoire holds about 64,000 clones, with around 90% as singletons. On this clone itself: Other DNA sequences within the sample encode an identical CDR3.

The sequenced sample consisted of peripheral blood. The clonotype comes from a woman of 80 years or more with active COVID-19. J is TRBJ1-1 and V is TRBV5-1; a possible D gene is TRBD1 (5 bases). The CDR3 sequence is CASSLTGNTEAFF. The CDR3 DNA reads TGCGCCAGCAGCTTGACAGGTAACACTGAAGCTTTCTTT.